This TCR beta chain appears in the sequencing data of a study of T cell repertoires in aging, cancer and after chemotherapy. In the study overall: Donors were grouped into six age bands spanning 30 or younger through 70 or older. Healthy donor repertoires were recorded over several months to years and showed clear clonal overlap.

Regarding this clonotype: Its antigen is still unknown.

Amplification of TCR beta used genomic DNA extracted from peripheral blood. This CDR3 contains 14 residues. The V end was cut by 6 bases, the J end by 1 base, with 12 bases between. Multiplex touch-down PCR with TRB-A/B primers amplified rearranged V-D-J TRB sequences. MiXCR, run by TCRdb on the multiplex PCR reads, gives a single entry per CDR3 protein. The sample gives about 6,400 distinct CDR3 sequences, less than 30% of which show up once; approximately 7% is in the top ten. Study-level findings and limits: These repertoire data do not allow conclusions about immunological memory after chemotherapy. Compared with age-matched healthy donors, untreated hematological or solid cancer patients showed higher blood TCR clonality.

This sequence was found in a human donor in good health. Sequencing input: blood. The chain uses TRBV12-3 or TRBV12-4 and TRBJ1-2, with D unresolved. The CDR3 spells CASSLSGLNYGYTF. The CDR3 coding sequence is TGTGCCAGCAGCTTATCCGGTCTTAACTATGGCTACACCTTC.